This T cell receptor beta chain was sequenced in a study of blood T cells in healthy people across ages. This clonotype turned up a few times. This CDR3 contains 17 residues. Primers used in a second PCR of about 7 to 12 cycles were a sample-barcoded 5' primer and a J-beta primer mix. TCRdb re-called the 5' RACE reads through MiXCR, storing one row per CDR3 protein. The data hold 800,000 or so distinct CDR3 sequences, with 20% to 30% observed a single time. These same records also appear under a second study, on T cells of mothers and their children. Per that study: Among related mother-child pairs, overlap was slightly higher than in unrelated pairs, though not significantly.

What was sequenced was blood. The TCR comes from a boy aged 5 to 17 in good health. J is TRBJ2-7 and V is TRBV21-1; TRBD1, as called in the table, went unchecked against the DNA. TRBV21-1 is classified as a pseudogene. The CDR3 region has the DNA TGTGCCGGAGCGCAACGGGGGCCCCCGATGAGCTCCTACGAGCAGTACTTC. Its protein product is CAGAQRGPPMSSYEQYF.